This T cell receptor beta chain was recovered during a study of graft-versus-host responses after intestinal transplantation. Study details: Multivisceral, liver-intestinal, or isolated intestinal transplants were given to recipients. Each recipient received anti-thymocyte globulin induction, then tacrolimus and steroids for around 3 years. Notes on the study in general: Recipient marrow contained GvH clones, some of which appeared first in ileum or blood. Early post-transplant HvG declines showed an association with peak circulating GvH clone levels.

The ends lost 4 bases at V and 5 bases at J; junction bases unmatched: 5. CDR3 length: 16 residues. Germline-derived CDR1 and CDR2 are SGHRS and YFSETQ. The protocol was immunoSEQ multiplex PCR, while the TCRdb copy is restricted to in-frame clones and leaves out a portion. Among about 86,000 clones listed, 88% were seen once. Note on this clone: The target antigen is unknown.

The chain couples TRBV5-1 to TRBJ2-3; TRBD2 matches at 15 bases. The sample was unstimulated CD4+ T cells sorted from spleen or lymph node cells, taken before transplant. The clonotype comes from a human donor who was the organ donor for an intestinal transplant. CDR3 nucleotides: TGCGCCAGCAGCCCCGGACTAGCGGGGGGGCAAGATACGCAGTATTTT. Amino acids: CASSPGLAGGQDTQYF.